Listed here are 23 T cell receptor beta chains from one sample, sequenced in a study of T-cell memory formation after mild COVID-19. TCRdb analysed the 5' RACE reads with MiXCR anew, one entry per CDR3 protein. The sample has about 560,000 distinct CDR3 sequences, 20% to 25% seen once; the top ten hold 8.4%. The sequencing sample was made of PBMCs or a T cell subset sorted from them (not recorded which). These receptors were taken from an adult woman who had mild COVID-19 (a few samples of this study predate the infection). Cell type and time point are not known.

V is TRBV7-6 and J is TRBJ1-5; perhaps TRBD1 as D (5 bases). V was shortened by 5 bases and J by 0 bases, with 11 bases between the two germline ends. The germline V gene has CDR1 SGHVS and CDR2 FNYEAQ. CDR3 length: 15 residues. The CDR3 is CASSRDGVSNQPQHF. As DNA, the CDR3 is TGTGCCAGCAGCAGGGACGGAGTTAGCAATCAGCCCCAGCATTTT.

This clonotype has only a few counts. The V gene is TRBV11-2, the J gene TRBJ1-1; D gene uncertain. Trimming pared 3 bases from V and 0 bases from J, leaving 5 bases between. Germline V gene sequence: CDR1 SGHAT, CDR2 FQNNGV. CDR3 length: 13 amino acids. This CDR3 reads CASSFHLNTEAFF. The DNA of the CDR3 is TGTGCCAGCAGCTTTCACTTGAACACTGAAGCTTTCTTT.

This clonotype has a handful of counts. V and J are TRBV5-1 and TRBJ2-2; D is unclear. CDR3 length: 14 amino acids. V gave up 0 bases and J gave up 5 bases, with 8 bases separating them. Germline lookup yields CDR1 SGHRS and CDR2 YFSETQ. The CDR3 nucleotides are TGCGCCAGCAGCTTGGCCTTCACTACCGGGGAGCTGTTTTTT. This gives the protein CASSLAFTTGELFF.

Comments on this clonotype: The junction does not match germline at one end; this may be a read error. The genes are TRBV4-3 and TRBJ2-7; 11 nucleotides align to TRBD1. This CDR3 is 15 amino acids long. CDR1 and CDR2 from the germline V gene are LGHNA and YSLEER. CDR3 protein: CASSPDRGLFAESCF. For the CDR3, the DNA is TGCGCCAGCAGCCCGGACAGGGGGCTATTCGCTGAAAGCTGCTTC.

The rearrangement joins TRBV27 to TRBJ1-5; 10 nucleotides align to TRBD1. The CDR3 runs to 15 residues. Germline V CDR1 and CDR2: MNHEY, SMNVEV (reference sequence). J lost 7 bases, V lost 6 bases, and 9 bases had no gene match. CDR3 DNA sequence: TGTGCCAGCAGCTCCGGGACAGGGGTGGGGCAGCCCCAGCATTTT. Its translation: CASSSGTGVGQPQHF.

The rearrangement joins TRBV18 to TRBJ2-7; D gene unclear. Germline CDR1 is KGHSH and CDR2 is LQKENI. Trimming left V 3 bases short and J 2 bases short, with 17 bases between. This CDR3 comprises 16 residues. The CDR3, as DNA: TGTGCCAGCTCACCTCTCTCGTTGGGTCAGGCCTACGAGCAGTACTTC. It encodes CASSPLSLGQAYEQYF. The variable domain in full, completed from reference TRBV18 and TRBJ2-7, reads NAGVMQNPRHLVRRRGQEARLRCSPMKGHSHVYWYRQLPEEGLKFMVYLQKENIIDESGMPKERFSAEFPKEGPSILRIQQVVRGDSAAYFCASSPLSLGQAYEQYFGPGTRLTVT.

This clonotype was found a few times. V gene TRBV15 combines with J gene TRBJ2-1; D unresolved. The CDR3 has 16 amino acids. V was shortened by 0 bases and J by 0 bases, with 9 bases between the two germline ends. CDR1 is LNHNV and CDR2 is YYDKDF in the germline V gene (reference sequence). CDR3 protein: CATSREVASSYNEQFF. CDR3 DNA sequence: TGTGCCACCAGCAGAGAGGTCGCAAGCTCCTACAATGAGCAGTTCTTC.

In this sample, this clonotype turned up a few times. A read error may account for a junction end that differs from germline. The chain recombines TRBV12-3 or TRBV12-4 with TRBJ2-1, with 7 bases aligning to TRBD1. The CDR3 totals 12 residues. The CDR3 sequence is CASSMGQNAQFF. The CDR3 nucleotides are TGTGCCAGCAGCATGGGACAGAATGCGCAGTTCTTC.

The CDR3 bases are TGTGCCAGCACTAGCGGGCTAGCGGGGGCCGGGGAGCTGTTTTTT. It translates to CASTSGLAGAGELFF. The gene calls are TRBV12-3 or TRBV12-4 and TRBJ2-2; 10 nucleotides line up with TRBD2. This CDR3 has 15 residues. The V segment lost 7 bases and the J segment 6 bases; nucleotides outside the gene matches: 8.

This clonotype was recorded only once. This chain uses TRBV12-3 or TRBV12-4 with TRBJ1-5, with D perhaps matching TRBD1 (5 bases). V dropped 7 bases and J dropped 3 bases, with 10 bases sitting between them. The CDR3 loop spans 13 amino acids. CDR3 bases: TGTGCCAGCACATCAGGGTCCAATCAGCCCCAGCATTTT. Its translation is CASTSGSNQPQHF.

The chain has TRBV5-1 and TRBJ2-1, with TRBD2 matching 12 bases. Germline lookup yields CDR1 SGHRS and CDR2 YFSETQ. The length of the CDR3 is 19 residues. V was clipped by 4 bases and J by 0 bases; unmatched bases: 11. The CDR3 nucleotides read TGCGCCAGCAGCCATGGGGGACTAGCGGGTGTTAGCTCCTACAATGAGCAGTTCTTC. Protein: CASSHGGLAGVSSYNEQFF.

This clonotype was recorded a few times. This chain connects TRBV7-9 to TRBJ1-1, with D tentatively TRBD1 (6 bases). The CDR3 runs 17 residues. The V gene's germline CDR1 is SEHNR and CDR2 FQNEAQ (reference sequence). V dropped 5 bases and J dropped 5 bases, with 24 bases sitting between them. The CDR3 is CASSSTIQDSLGTEAFF. DNA of the CDR3: TGTGCCAGCAGCAGTACTATACAGGACAGTTTGGGTACTGAAGCTTTCTTT.

This chain uses TRBV30 with TRBJ2-5; D unclear. Trimming cost V 1 base and J 1 base, with 4 bases left between them. The CDR3 spans 12 residues. Germline loops: CDR1 GTSNPN, CDR2 SVGIG (reference sequence). In nucleotides, the CDR3 is TGTGCCTGGAGTGGCATCCAAGAGACCCAGTACTTC. Translated: CAWSGIQETQYF.

The chain is built from TRBV27 and TRBJ1-5; D gene ambiguous. V shed 10 bases and J shed 0 bases, with 16 bases lying between them. CDR3 length: 15 residues. Germline CDR1 MNHEY, CDR2 SMNVEV (reference sequence). The CDR3 DNA reads as TGTGCCACGAGGGCACAGCTTTATAGCAATCAGCCCCAGCATTTT. Its translation is CATRAQLYSNQPQHF.

Ten or more counts support this clonotype. The chain has TRBV21-1 and TRBJ2-3. TRBV21-1 is labeled a pseudogene. This CDR3 has 15 residues. CDR3 nucleotide sequence: TGTGCCAGCAGCAAAGCATCCGGAAGCACAGATACGCAGTATTTT. It codes for CASSKASGSTDTQYF.

The gene calls are TRBV3-1 and TRBJ2-1; no reliable D call. There are 11 residues in the CDR3. The germline V gene encodes CDR1 LGHDT and CDR2 YNNKEL (reference sequence). Trimming shortened V by 3 bases and J by 9 bases, and 6 bases separated the two germline ends. This CDR3 reads CASSHNVEQFF. The CDR3 region has the DNA TGTGCCAGCAGCCACAATGTTGAGCAGTTCTTC.

The chain links TRBV5-8 to TRBJ2-7; 14 nucleotides agree with TRBD2. CDR1 SGHTS and CDR2 YDEGEE come from the germline V gene. With 8 bases clipped from V and 3 bases from J, the junction kept 13 bases outside the gene matches. The CDR3 covers 17 residues. This chain's CDR3 is CASTGTSGGWSLYEQYF. The CDR3 coding sequence is TGTGCCAGTACCGGGACTAGCGGGGGTTGGTCCCTCTACGAGCAGTACTTC.

This clonotype appeared a few times. The CDR3 loop reads CASSQDFGTPGNEQFF. Here the CDR3 DNA reads TGTGCCAGCAGCCAAGATTTCGGGACCCCGGGGAATGAGCAGTTCTTC. This rearrangement joins TRBV4-2 to TRBJ2-1; either TRBD1 or TRBD2 may fit D (5 bases each). Germline lookup yields CDR1 LGHNA and CDR2 YNFKEQ. Deletions cut 0 bases from V and 7 bases from J, with 16 bases between. The CDR3 is made up of 16 amino acids.

In this sample, this clonotype turned up a few times. This chain joins TRBV7-8 and TRBJ2-7, with D possibly being TRBD1 (6 bases). Germline V gene sequence: CDR1 SGHVS, CDR2 FQNEAQ. The V end lost 5 bases, the J end lost 3 bases, and 17 bases lay between the germline ends. CDR3 length equals 15 residues. CDR3 coding DNA: TGTGCCAGCAGCACCAGGGGCGGTTTAAGCTACGAGCAGTACTTC. Its translation: CASSTRGGLSYEQYF.

In this sample, this clonotype turned up a few times. The chain is built from TRBV27 and TRBJ1-2, with D perhaps TRBD1 (5 bases). V lost 4 bases and J lost 3, with 15 bases in between. This CDR3 has 15 residues. CDR1 and CDR2 from the germline V gene are MNHEY and SMNVEV (reference sequence). The CDR3 nucleotides read TGTGCCAGCAGTTACAGGTGGCAGGCGTACTATGGCTACACCTTC. Its translation: CASSYRWQAYYGYTF.

The chain carries TRBV19 and TRBJ1-2; 7 nucleotides line up with TRBD1. V shed 1 base and J 6 bases; nucleotides not matched to a gene: 5. Germline values: CDR1 LNHDA, CDR2 SQIVND (reference sequence). The CDR3 has 14 residues. CDR3 in amino acids: CASSIAGGVDGYTF. The CDR3 DNA reads TGTGCCAGTAGTATAGCAGGGGGAGTGGATGGCTACACCTTC.

This clonotype showed up just a few times. The rearrangement links TRBV10-2 to TRBJ2-7, with 8 bases fitting TRBD2. V was pared by 3 bases and J by 3 bases, with 10 bases of the junction left unmatched. The CDR3 contains 16 residues. The germline V gene has CDR1 WSHSY and CDR2 SAAADI. The CDR3 reads CASSDGGAGGRYEQYF. The CDR3 DNA is TGCGCCAGCAGTGACGGGGGTGCGGGAGGACGCTACGAGCAGTACTTC.

The chain links TRBV6-1 to TRBJ1-1; D uncertain. The V gene's germline CDR1 is MNHNS and CDR2 SASEGT. The CDR3 extends over 14 amino acids. V lost 2 bases, J lost 8 bases, and 15 bases lay in between. The CDR3 nucleotides are TGTGCCAGCAGTGAATGGGCAGGCAATAAGGAAGCTTTCTTT. Its protein is CASSEWAGNKEAFF.